This T cell receptor (beta chain) was profiled in a study of T cell repertoires in cytomegalovirus infection. The overall study: Through public TCR beta signatures, both CMV infection and matching HLA type were indicated.

This clonotype was seen more than once but under ten times. Its antigen remains unidentified. TCRdb reprocessed the reads via MiXCR and lists one record per CDR3 protein. The sample lists just under 550,000 distinct CDR3 sequences; more than 25% were seen once. Study observations and caveats: Dominating the ex vivo response were TCR beta clonotypes that were CMV-specific and HLA-C-restricted.

This TCR derives from a human donor in good health (CMV status not recorded). Some clones in this sample may be carry-over from other donors' samples. The sequenced sample consisted of PBMCs.

CDR3: CASRPPGTSVGEQYF. CDR3 DNA: TGTGCCAGCAGGCCCCCCGGGACTAGCGTGGGAGAGCAGTACTTC. The rearrangement joins TRBV28 to TRBJ2-7; 10 bases line up with TRBD2. With V trimmed by 6 bases and J by 7 bases, 12 bases remained unmatched. Germline CDR1 MDHEN, CDR2 SYDVKM. The CDR3 has 15 residues.